The 25 T cell receptor beta chains reported below all come from one sample, sequenced in a study of Graves' ophthalmopathy and Graves' hyperthyroidism. Researchers took RNA transcripts and amplified TCR beta CDR3 regions from them. First-round RT-PCR used HTBI primers; second-round multiplex PCR followed. Each CDR3 protein is one row after TCRdb ran MiXCR on the multiplex PCR reads. Here the sample spans about 1.2 million distinct CDR3 sequences, 35% to 45% being singletons. Source material: peripheral blood or thyroid tissue (not recorded which). Every receptor here comes from an adult man with Graves' hyperthyroidism.

This clonotype was counted once. The J gene is TRBJ1-1, the V gene TRBV11-1; D uncertain. Germline CDR1 reads SGHAT; CDR2 reads FQDESV (reference sequence). This CDR3 comprises 15 residues. Deletions cut 1 base from V and 6 bases from J, with 15 bases between. CDR3 DNA: TGTGCCAGCAGCTTAGAGGGTTCGACCTTGGCTGAAGCTTTCTTT. It is translated as CASSLEGSTLAEAFF.

The CDR3 loop reads CASRTRGGASYGYTF. DNA for the CDR3: TGTGCCAGCAGGACGCGAGGGGGGGCAAGCTATGGCTACACCTTC. The J gene is TRBJ1-2, the V gene TRBV9; D perhaps matches TRBD1 (6 bases). V lost 5 bases to trimming and J lost 4 bases, with 18 bases between them. The germline gives CDR1 SGDLS, CDR2 YYNGEE. The CDR3 loop spans 15 amino acids.

In this sample, this clonotype turned up a few times. V gene TRBV5-1 combines with J gene TRBJ1-1; TRBD1 might be the D (5 bases). The germline V gene encodes CDR1 SGHRS and CDR2 YFSETQ. CDR3 length equals 14 residues. Trimming took off 4 bases at V and 3 bases at J, with 13 bases between the two ends. CDR3 sequence: CASSPEGSYTEAFF. CDR3 DNA: TGCGCCAGCAGCCCGGAGGGGTCCTACACTGAAGCTTTCTTT.

This clonotype was found many times. The chain has TRBV20-1 and TRBJ1-1; 7 nucleotides align to TRBD1. The length of the CDR3 is 13 residues. Losses at the gene ends were 5 bases for V and 2 bases for J; bases not matched to a gene: 5. The V gene's germline CDR1 is DFQATT and CDR2 SNEGSKA (reference sequence). The CDR3 nucleotides read TGCAGTGCTGGTGGACAGGTTAACACTGAAGCTTTCTTT. It is translated as CSAGGQVNTEAFF.

As for this clonotype: One end of the junction does not line up with germline, which may come from a read error. The V and J genes are TRBV20-1 and TRBJ2-7; D might be TRBD1 or TRBD2, each matching 5 bases. The CDR3 sequence is 11 residues long. Germline V CDR1 and CDR2: DFQATT, SNEGSKA (reference sequence). This CDR3 reads CSARGDDDQYF. The CDR3 DNA is TGCAGTGCTAGGGGGGACGACGATCAGTACTTC.

The chain combines TRBV27 with TRBJ1-5, with D tentatively TRBD1 (6 bases). This CDR3 is 17 amino acids long. V lost 0 bases and J lost 2, with 14 bases in between. CDR1 and CDR2 (germline): MNHEY, SMNVEV (reference sequence). The CDR3 DNA reads as TGTGCCAGCAGTTTATCGATGGGGGGCCTTGGCAATCAGCCCCAGCATTTT. It translates to CASSLSMGGLGNQPQHF.

The CDR3 protein is CAISEETSGSFPEQYF. CDR3 nucleotide sequence: TGTGCCATCAGTGAGGAGACTAGCGGGAGCTTTCCCGAGCAGTACTTC. This chain links TRBV10-3 with TRBJ2-7; 12 bases are a match to TRBD2. This CDR3 contains 16 residues. Trimming cost V 2 bases and J 6 bases; bases outside gene matches: 8. Germline lookup yields CDR1 ENHRY and CDR2 SYGVKD.

This clonotype was picked up many times. The chain combines TRBV2 with TRBJ1-3, with 7 nucleotides matching TRBD1. V shed 6 bases, J shed 0 bases, and the junction held 8 bases outside the gene matches. The length of the CDR3 is 16 residues. Germline V gene lookup returns CDR1 SNHLY and CDR2 FYNNEI. The CDR3 nucleotides read TGTGCCAGCAGGCCTTCGGGACAGAACTCTGGAAACACCATATATTTT. This codes for CASRPSGQNSGNTIYF.

On this clonotype itself: Just one base apart from a much larger clone, this may be a read error. This sequence joins TRBV7-2 and TRBJ1-1; D perhaps matches TRBD1 (6 bases). The CDR3 contains 13 residues. The germline gives CDR1 SGHTA, CDR2 FQGNSA. Trimming pared 4 bases from V and 3 bases from J, leaving 9 bases between. This CDR3 reads CASSSYRDTEAFF. The CDR3 DNA sequence: TGTGCCAGCAGCTCGTACAGGGACACTGAAGCTTTCTTT.

The J gene is TRBJ2-7, the V gene TRBV3-1, with 9 bases that match TRBD1. The trim removed 0 bases at V and 3 bases at J, leaving 6 bases unmatched. CDR1 and CDR2 (germline): LGHDT, YNNKEL (reference sequence). The CDR3 totals 16 residues. Here the CDR3 reads CASSQDVGQGGYEQYF. DNA for the CDR3: TGTGCCAGCAGCCAAGATGTGGGACAGGGCGGCTACGAGCAGTACTTC.

V usage is TRBV25-1 and J usage is TRBJ1-6, with 9 bases identical to TRBD1. V lost 6 bases to trimming and J lost 10 bases; unmatched junction nucleotides: 34. CDR3 length equals 23 residues. Germline-derived CDR1 and CDR2 are MGHDK and SYGVNS. CDR3 residues: CASSQRRTASVTLWGQGESPLHF. CDR3 in DNA: TGTGCCAGCAGCCAGAGACGGACCGCATCTGTAACATTGTGGGGACAGGGTGAATCACCCCTCCACTTT.

The chain carries TRBV7-2 and TRBJ1-2; no clear D gene. The CDR3 is 15 residues long. V was shortened by 5 bases and J by 5 bases, with 18 bases between the two germline ends. Germline-derived CDR1 and CDR2 are SGHTA and FQGNSA. The DNA for the CDR3 is TGTGCCAGCAGCCAAGCCCCAGGTCACCCTTATGGCTACACCTTC. This sequence encodes CASSQAPGHPYGYTF.

CDR3 amino acids: CASRFRGQGTYEQYF. CDR3 DNA: TGTGCCAGCCGATTCAGGGGACAGGGGACCTACGAGCAGTACTTC. This chain uses TRBV13 with TRBJ2-7; 10 bases are shared with TRBD1. Germline V gene data show CDR1 as PRHDT and CDR2 as FYEKMQ (reference sequence). With 8 bases clipped from V and 2 bases from J, the junction kept 9 bases outside the gene matches. This CDR3 has 15 amino acids.

Only a few counts were recorded for this clonotype. The chain is built from TRBV5-1 and TRBJ2-7; D is uncertain. This CDR3 region has 13 residues. Trimming took off 4 bases at V and 2 bases at J, with 10 bases between the two ends. Per the germline V gene, CDR1 is SGHRS and CDR2 is YFSETQ. The CDR3 sequence is CASSPTRTYEQYF. Here the CDR3 DNA reads TGCGCCAGCAGCCCTACTCGAACCTACGAGCAGTACTTC.

This clonotype was recorded a few times. The CDR3 loop is CASSLQQGAETQYF. The CDR3 DNA is TGTGCCAGCAGCTTACAACAGGGAGCAGAGACCCAGTACTTC. This chain joins TRBV5-5 and TRBJ2-5; possibly TRBD1 for D (6 bases). The CDR3 loop spans 14 amino acids. The V end lost 2 bases, the J end lost 4 bases, and 12 bases lay between the germline ends. CDR1 and CDR2 (germline): SGHKS, YYEKEE (reference sequence).

This rearrangement joins TRBV9 to TRBJ1-2; maybe TRBD1 (6 bases). CDR1 is SGDLS and CDR2 is YYNGEE in the germline V gene. Between the trimmed V and J ends, which lost 3 bases and 5 bases, there was a span of 17 bases. This CDR3 is built from 15 residues. CDR3 sequence: CASSGGRQEWYGYTF. For the CDR3, the DNA is TGTGCCAGCAGCGGGGGGCGGCAGGAGTGGTATGGCTACACCTTC.

This clonotype was counted at least ten times. The chain couples TRBV10-3 to TRBJ2-7; 15 bases align to TRBD2. After removal of 2 bases from V and 3 bases from J, the junction contained 14 bases not matched to a gene. The CDR3 totals 20 residues. CDR1 is ENHRY, CDR2 SYGVKD, per germline. The DNA of the CDR3 is TGTGCCATCAGTGAGCCCCCCAGGACTAGCGGGAGGGTCATTAACTACGAGCAGTACTTC. Protein: CAISEPPRTSGRVINYEQYF.

The chain recombines TRBV28 with TRBJ2-7; the D is unclear. From germline, CDR1 is MDHEN and CDR2 SYDVKM. The ends were cut back, 3 bases at V and 6 bases at J, with 3 bases in the middle. The CDR3 length is 10 residues. In nucleotides, the CDR3 is TGTGCCAGCAGTTTCCGCGAGCAGTACTTC. As protein: CASSFREQYF.

Remarks on this clonotype: This may be a read error, as it is one base from a much larger clone. The chain links TRBV25-1 to TRBJ1-1; D is undetermined. This CDR3 is 13 amino acids long. Looked up from germline, CDR1 is MGHDK and CDR2 is SYGVNS. V was pared by 3 bases and J by 4 bases, with 9 bases between. For the CDR3, the DNA is TGTGCCAGCAGTGACCAAGCCGGCACTGAAGCTTTCTTT. Its translation: CASSDQAGTEAFF.

The V gene is TRBV5-6, the J gene TRBJ1-4; TRBD1 matches at 8 bases. Germline CDR1 and CDR2: SGHDT and YYEEEE. J was trimmed by 6 bases and V by 2 bases; bases with no gene match: 3. The CDR3 totals 14 residues. CDR3 sequence: CASSFLTGDEKLFF. The CDR3 DNA follows: TGTGCCAGCAGCTTCCTGACAGGGGATGAAAAACTGTTTTTT.

A few counts support this clonotype. The chain joins TRBV6-2 or TRBV6-3 to TRBJ2-7; D may correspond to TRBD1 or TRBD2 (5 bases each). Germline CDR1 MNHEY, CDR2 SVGEGT. V lost 2 bases to trimming and J lost 2 bases, with 10 bases between them. CDR3 length: 14 residues. In nucleotides, the CDR3 is TGTGCCAGCAGTTACCGGGACGGAACCTACGAGCAGTACTTC. Protein: CASSYRDGTYEQYF.

The sample holds many counts of this clonotype. The chain has TRBV20-1 and TRBJ2-5, with a weak D call TRBD1 (6 bases). CDR1 DFQATT and CDR2 SNEGSKA come from the germline V gene (reference sequence). The CDR3 is made up of 12 amino acids. The V end lost 2 bases, the J end lost 9 bases, and 13 bases lay between the germline ends. The CDR3 DNA follows: TGCAGTGCTAGAAAGGGGGTGGAGGCCCAGTACTTC. It encodes CSARKGVEAQYF.

This clonotype was picked up a small number of times. The chain combines TRBV6-6 with TRBJ1-5; possible D gene TRBD1, 5 bases. The length of the CDR3 is 11 residues. Germline CDR1 MNHNY, CDR2 SVGAGI (reference sequence). V was shortened by 10 bases and J by 4 bases, with 8 bases between the two germline ends. The CDR3 region has the DNA TGTGCCACCGGGGCTAATCAGCCCCAGCATTTT. Amino acid sequence: CATGANQPQHF.

V usage is TRBV10-3 and J usage is TRBJ1-5, with D uncertain. Germline CDR1 ENHRY, CDR2 SYGVKD. This CDR3 has 12 amino acids. The V end was cut by 3 bases, the J end by 11 bases, with 11 bases between. The CDR3 reads CAISDRRETQHF. The CDR3 region has the DNA TGTGCCATCAGTGACAGGAGGGAGACCCAGCATTTT.

Comments on this clonotype: A much bigger clone sits one base away, suggesting this may be a read error. The rearrangement links TRBV7-9 to TRBJ1-5; D gene unclear. Germline V gene lookup returns CDR1 SEHNR and CDR2 FQNEAQ (reference sequence). The CDR3 has 16 amino acids. CDR3 nucleotides: TGTGCCAGCAGCTTTACCTCTGGAGGGATCGGGCAGCTCCAGCATTTT. Protein: CASSFTSGGIGQLQHF.